The 18 T cell receptor beta chains below all came from one sample that was sequenced in a study of shared clonotypes between healthy human individuals (dated by TCRdb to the early 2020s). Libraries were made using the immunoSEQ multiplex PCR assay. In TCRdb, the immuneACCESS table is reduced to in-frame sequences with V and J assigned. These tables do not hold every clone; where another copy was compared, an unresolved V gene accounts for under half, and the others remain unexplained. The sample table records about 2 million clones; 85% to 95% of these occur just once. 0.13% of the sample rests with the top ten. Material: naive CD4+ T cells sorted from blood. The sample's cell subset or site label, decoded: CD45RA+ positively selected. Every receptor here comes from a man aged 18 to 30 in good health.

The chain combines TRBV5-4 with TRBJ1-6, with unresolved D. V shed 1 base and J shed 5 bases, with 7 bases lying between them. CDR1 SGHNT and CDR2 YYREEE come from the germline V gene (reference sequence). CDR3 length: 14 residues. The CDR3 DNA sequence: TGTGCCAGCAGCTTGCCAGCCCATAATTCACCCCTCCACTTT. Its translation is CASSLPAHNSPLHF.

The chain uses TRBV27 and TRBJ1-3, with a possible D match to TRBD1 (6 bases). The CDR3 runs to 15 residues. Trimming took off 3 bases at V and 2 bases at J, with 11 bases between the two ends. The germline CDR1 and CDR2 sequences are MNHEY and SMNVEV (reference sequence). The CDR3 region has the DNA TGTGCCAGCAGTTTCGACAGGCAACCTGGAAACACCATATATTTT. It specifies CASSFDRQPGNTIYF.

The chain carries TRBV7-9 and TRBJ2-3; 8 positions agree with TRBD2. The V gene's germline CDR1 is SEHNR and CDR2 FQNEAQ (reference sequence). V shed 4 bases, J shed 1 base, and the junction held 16 bases outside the gene matches. This CDR3 contains 19 residues. CDR3 bases: TGTGCCAGCAGCTATCTGGGCGGGGGGTTCCCCCTACGCACAGATACGCAGTATTTT. Encoded protein: CASSYLGGGFPLRTDTQYF.

The count of this clone is one. The chain is built from TRBV6-6 and TRBJ2-2, with D perhaps being TRBD1 or TRBD2 (5 bases each). The V and J ends lost 0 bases and 9 bases respectively, with 14 bases between them. The CDR3 is 15 residues long. Germline assignment: CDR1 MNHNY and CDR2 SVGAGI (reference sequence). This CDR3 is CASSYSFGGVRELFF. CDR3 DNA: TGTGCCAGCAGTTACTCGTTTGGGGGAGTCCGGGAGCTGTTTTTT.

V gene TRBV6-6 combines with J gene TRBJ2-7; 8 nucleotides line up with TRBD1. The CDR3 sequence is 14 residues long. Germline values: CDR1 MNHNY, CDR2 SVGAGI (reference sequence). V was clipped by 4 bases and J by 7 bases; unmatched bases: 9. DNA for the CDR3: TGTGCCAGCAGTTCCCGCCAGGGGGCGCATGAGCAGTACTTC. It yields the protein CASSSRQGAHEQYF.

The genes are TRBV4-1 and TRBJ1-1; D not resolved. V was clipped by 5 bases and J by 6 bases, with 16 bases between them. Germline lookup yields CDR1 MGHRA and CDR2 YSYEKL. The CDR3 runs 14 residues. This CDR3 reads CASSSLRGQAEAFF. CDR3 in DNA: TGCGCCAGCAGCAGCCTTCGAGGGCAGGCTGAAGCTTTCTTT.

This sequence joins TRBV10-3 and TRBJ2-7; 11 nucleotides agree with TRBD1. The J segment lost 3 bases and the V segment lost 6 bases, leaving 4 bases of the junction unmatched. Looked up from germline, CDR1 is ENHRY and CDR2 is SYGVKD. This CDR3 has 14 residues. DNA of the CDR3: TGTGCCATCAGCTCCGGGACAGGGGGCTACGAGCAGTACTTC. Encoded protein: CAISSGTGGYEQYF.

The J gene is TRBJ2-6, the V gene TRBV19; D uncertain. Germline assignment: CDR1 LNHDA and CDR2 SQIVND (reference sequence). This CDR3 is 13 amino acids long. V was cut by 11 bases and J by 0 bases, with 8 bases left in between. The CDR3 loop is CAGRYSGANVLTF. DNA for the CDR3: TGTGCCGGCCGGTACTCTGGGGCCAACGTCCTGACTTTC.

The chain employs TRBV7-3 and TRBJ1-4; weak D call: TRBD1 (6 bases). This CDR3 region has 15 residues. The germline gives CDR1 SGHTA, CDR2 FQGTGA. V lost 5 bases and J lost 5, with 15 bases in between. DNA of the CDR3: TGTGCCAGCAGCCTAGATTCTACAGGGAATGAAAAACTGTTTTTT. Translated, it gives CASSLDSTGNEKLFF.

This chain uses TRBV2 with TRBJ2-1, with D perhaps matching TRBD1 (6 bases). Germline loops: CDR1 SNHLY, CDR2 FYNNEI. CDR3 size: 16 residues. The V end was cut by 3 bases, the J end by 2 bases, with 14 bases between. The CDR3 spells CASSERLAGAYNEQFF. In DNA form, the CDR3 reads TGTGCCAGCAGTGAGAGGTTGGCAGGGGCCTACAATGAGCAGTTCTTC. The whole variable domain, remainder taken from reference TRBV2 and TRBJ2-1, is EPEVTQTPSHQVTQMGQEVILRCVPISNHLYFYWYRQILGQKVEFLVSFYNNEISEKSEIFDDQFSVERPDGSNFTLKIRSTKLEDSAMYFCASSERLAGAYNEQFFGPGTRLTVL.

The V gene is TRBV6-5, the J gene TRBJ2-1; TRBD2 might be the D (6 bases). This CDR3 comprises 16 residues. Germline V CDR1 and CDR2: MNHEY, SVGAGI. V lost 2 bases, J lost 2 bases, and 13 bases lay in between. CDR3: CASSYVAAGAYNEQFF. Here the CDR3 DNA reads TGTGCCAGCAGTTACGTAGCGGCCGGAGCCTACAATGAGCAGTTCTTC.

About this clone itself: Other DNA variants within this sample encode the same CDR3. The J gene is TRBJ2-7, the V gene TRBV10-3; TRBD1 aligns across 9 bases. The CDR3 runs 14 residues. Germline V gives CDR1 ENHRY, CDR2 SYGVKD. Losses at the gene ends were 4 bases for V and 0 bases for J; bases not matched to a gene: 1. CDR3 nucleotides: TGTGCCATCAGTGGACAGGGGGACTCCTACGAGCAGTACTTC. Translated, it gives CAISGQGDSYEQYF.

The genes are TRBV6-5 and TRBJ2-7; no clear D gene. V was cut by 6 bases and J by 0 bases, with 12 bases left in between. This CDR3 spans 14 amino acids. CDR1 is MNHEY, CDR2 SVGAGI, per germline. The CDR3, as DNA: TGTGCCAGCAGCCCTAGGGTCGGCTCCTACGAGCAGTACTTC. Residues: CASSPRVGSYEQYF.

Details on this clone: Other DNA variants within this sample encode the same CDR3. The gene calls are TRBV10-3 and TRBJ1-5, with D unclear. This CDR3 is 14 amino acids long. Trimming took 2 bases from V and 2 from J, leaving 7 bases between them. Looked up from germline, CDR1 is ENHRY and CDR2 is SYGVKD. The CDR3 sequence: CAISEGLGNQPQHF. The DNA of the CDR3 is TGTGCCATCAGTGAGGGGTTGGGCAATCAGCCCCAGCATTTT.

The V gene is TRBV30, the J gene TRBJ2-2, with D perhaps matching TRBD1 (8 bases). CDR3 length: 14 amino acids. The V end lost 1 base, the J end lost 7 bases, and 13 bases lay between the germline ends. The germline CDR1 and CDR2 sequences are GTSNPN and SVGIG (reference sequence). The chain's CDR3 is CAWSGQGRVGELFF. The CDR3 DNA is TGTGCCTGGAGTGGACAGGGGAGGGTCGGGGAGCTGTTTTTT.

This sequence joins TRBV5-1 and TRBJ2-5; 9 bases are shared with TRBD1. The CDR3 covers 14 residues. V shed 3 bases, J shed 10 bases, and the junction held 10 bases outside the gene matches. CDR1 is SGHRS and CDR2 is YFSETQ in the germline V gene. The CDR3 DNA sequence: TGCGCCAGCAGCTCCGCGTGGACAGGGGAGGGCCAGTACTTC. Its protein product is CASSSAWTGEGQYF.

This chain links TRBV18 with TRBJ1-2, with a possible D match to TRBD1 (6 bases). The CDR3 runs to 15 residues. Trimming took off 3 bases at V and 0 bases at J, with 11 bases between the two ends. Germline V gene sequence: CDR1 KGHSH, CDR2 LQKENI. CDR3 nucleotides: TGTGCCAGCTCACCGGTGACAGGTGCTAACTATGGCTACACCTTC. Amino acid sequence: CASSPVTGANYGYTF.

The CDR3 DNA reads as TGCGCCAGCAGCGACAGCCACGCGAACACCGGGGAGCTGTTTTTT. It encodes CASSDSHANTGELFF. The V gene is TRBV10-2, the J gene TRBJ2-2; weak D call: TRBD1 (5 bases). The CDR3 length is 15 residues. V lost 6 bases and J lost 0, with 11 bases in between. Germline V gene lookup returns CDR1 WSHSY and CDR2 SAAADI.